The present TCR beta chain was sequenced within a study of T cell repertoires in cytomegalovirus infection. The wider study: CMV infection together with matching HLA type was indicated by public TCR beta signatures. Findings of the study overall: In two of eight donors, the top clonotype was HLA-C-restricted CMV-specific. Carriers of CMV plus the relevant HLA were identified by cumulative public TCR beta family frequency.

Trimming cost V 5 bases and J 2 bases; bases outside gene matches: 8. There are 17 residues in the CDR3. Germline CDR1 SGHDN, CDR2 FVKESK. From the reads, TCRdb called clonotypes with MiXCR, one entry per CDR3 protein. The data contain hundreds of thousands of distinct CDR3 sequences, approximately 24% of them singletons. Of note for this clonotype: Its matching antigen is unknown.

The sequencing input was CD8+ T cells from PBMCs. The V and J genes are TRBV14 and TRBJ2-1; TRBD2 agrees at 11 bases. This TCR was sampled from a human donor in good health (CMV status not recorded). Some clones in this sample may be carry-over from other donors' samples. DNA of the CDR3: TGTGCCAGCAGCGCTGCTAGCGGGGGGAGAGCCTACAATGAGCAGTTCTTC. Its protein is CASSAASGGRAYNEQFF.